The 14 T cell receptor beta chains reported below all come from one sample, sequenced in a study of shared clonotypes between healthy human individuals. Produced via immunoSEQ multiplex PCR; TCRdb's table is partial and in-frame only. The table includes some 1.5 million clones, 95% to 97% detected once. Specimen: naive CD4+ T cells sorted from blood. Subset here: CD45RA+ positively selected. The source is a man between 25 and 39 years old in good health.

Points on this clone: In the same sample, other DNA sequences code for this CDR3. V usage is TRBV28 and J usage is TRBJ2-7; D is unresolved. Trimming stripped 6 bases from V and 3 bases from J, with 9 bases between. This CDR3 is built from 12 residues. Germline lookup yields CDR1 MDHEN and CDR2 SYDVKM. For the CDR3, the DNA is TGTGCCAGCAGCTCTCTGGGCTACGAGCAGTACTTC. Protein: CASSSLGYEQYF. The full variable domain, in which reference TRBV28 and TRBJ2-7 provide the parts outside the CDR3, is DVKVTQSSRYLVKRTGEKVFLECVQDMDHENMFWYRQDPGLGLRLIYFSYDVKMKEKGDIPEGYSVSREKKERFSLILESASTNQTSMYLCASSSLGYEQYFGPGTRLTVT.

V usage is TRBV4-3 and J usage is TRBJ2-2; weak D call: TRBD2 (5 bases). This CDR3 contains 16 residues. The V end lost 0 bases, the J end lost 0 bases, and 8 bases lay between the germline ends. Germline CDR1 LGHNA, CDR2 YSLEER. CDR3 protein: CASSQEGSANTGELFF. The CDR3 bases are TGCGCCAGCAGCCAAGAGGGGAGCGCGAACACCGGGGAGCTGTTTTTT.

V is TRBV19 and J is TRBJ2-5; TRBD2 matches 12 bases. Losses at the gene ends were 4 bases for V and 5 bases for J; bases not matched to a gene: 8. This CDR3 region has 16 residues. Germline-derived CDR1 and CDR2 are LNHDA and SQIVND (reference sequence). The CDR3 region is CASSRRLAGVSETQYF. CDR3 in DNA: TGTGCCAGTAGTAGGAGACTAGCGGGAGTATCGGAGACCCAGTACTTC.

The chain couples TRBV28 to TRBJ1-1; 8 bases are a match to TRBD1. Trimming cost V 1 base and J 3 bases; bases outside gene matches: 4. This CDR3 has 15 amino acids. Germline V gene lookup returns CDR1 MDHEN and CDR2 SYDVKM. The CDR3 DNA reads as TGTGCCAGCAGTTTATCTCAGGGGGCGTACACTGAAGCTTTCTTT. Translating it yields CASSLSQGAYTEAFF.

The CDR3 spells CSVVLQGGGYEQFF. The CDR3 DNA reads TGCAGCGTTGTTTTACAGGGAGGAGGCTATGAGCAGTTCTTC. This sequence joins TRBV29-1 and TRBJ2-1, with D perhaps being TRBD1 or TRBD2 (6 bases each). Germline V CDR1 and CDR2: SQVTM, ANQGSEA. The CDR3 runs to 14 residues. V lost 4 bases to trimming and J lost 8 bases, with 18 bases between them.

This rearrangement joins TRBV6-5 to TRBJ2-6, with 7 bases lining up with TRBD1. This CDR3 is built from 15 residues. Germline CDR1 is MNHEY and CDR2 is SVGAGI. V lost 6 bases, J lost 1 base, and 3 bases stayed unmatched. The CDR3 loop is CASRTGFSGANVLTF. In DNA form, the CDR3 reads TGTGCCAGCAGGACAGGGTTTTCTGGGGCCAACGTCCTGACTTTC.

The chain joins TRBV27 to TRBJ1-1; D gene ambiguous. CDR1 MNHEY and CDR2 SMNVEV come from the germline V gene (reference sequence). V lost 0 bases and J 0 bases, leaving 8 bases between the germline ends. CDR3 length: 15 amino acids. CDR3 sequence (DNA): TGTGCCAGCAGTTTATCTTTGGGTTTGAACACTGAAGCTTTCTTT. This gives the protein CASSLSLGLNTEAFF.

The chain couples TRBV7-9 to TRBJ2-5; D is undetermined. The CDR3 runs 12 residues. CDR1 and CDR2 (germline): SEHNR, FQNEAQ (reference sequence). The V gene lost 6 bases and the J gene lost 5 bases, with 10 bases spanning the gap. The CDR3 here is CASRDNGETQYF. CDR3 DNA sequence: TGTGCCAGCAGGGATAATGGGGAGACCCAGTACTTC.

The chain is built from TRBV5-6 and TRBJ2-3, with 9 bases identical to TRBD2. CDR1 is SGHDT and CDR2 is YYEEEE in the germline V gene. V lost 0 bases, J lost 4 bases, and 3 bases stayed unmatched. This CDR3 has 15 amino acids. DNA of the CDR3: TGTGCCAGCAGCTTGGTTAGCGGGAGCTCAGATACGCAGTATTTT. It is translated as CASSLVSGSSDTQYF.

This rearrangement joins TRBV11-2 to TRBJ1-2, with D unclear. Trimming removed 2 bases from V and 8 bases from J, with 12 bases in between. Germline lookup yields CDR1 SGHAT and CDR2 FQNNGV. There are 13 residues in the CDR3. CDR3 sequence reads: CASSLTLSHGYTF. The CDR3, as DNA: TGTGCCAGCAGCTTAACACTATCGCACGGCTACACCTTC.

The V and J genes are TRBV5-1 and TRBJ1-5, with D unclear. The CDR3 consists of 13 residues. Trimming pared 0 bases from V and 5 bases from J, leaving 6 bases between. Germline V CDR1 and CDR2: SGHRS, YFSETQ. CDR3 protein: CASSLASDQPQHF. The CDR3 region has the DNA TGCGCCAGCAGCTTGGCGTCGGATCAGCCCCAGCATTTT.

This chain uses TRBV6-5 with TRBJ2-7; 9 bases map to TRBD2. The V gene's germline CDR1 is MNHEY and CDR2 SVGAGI. CDR3 length: 15 residues. V lost 2 bases to trimming and J lost 2 bases; unmatched junction nucleotides: 4. CDR3 protein: CASSYGGLAAYEQYF. The DNA for the CDR3 is TGTGCCAGCAGTTACGGGGGACTAGCTGCCTACGAGCAGTACTTC.

CDR3 sequence (DNA): TGCGCCAGAAAAGGGCCTGCAACTAATGAAAAACTGTTTTTT. Residues: CARKGPATNEKLFF. The chain has TRBV10-1 and TRBJ1-4; D remains unclear. The CDR3 runs to 14 residues. With 9 bases removed from V and 0 bases from J, the gap between germline ends came to 11 bases. The V gene's germline CDR1 is WNHNN and CDR2 SYGVQD (reference sequence).

This chain joins TRBV7-2 and TRBJ2-7, with D tentatively TRBD1 or TRBD2 (5 bases each). Trimming stripped 5 bases from V and 6 bases from J, with 14 bases between. The germline gives CDR1 SGHTA, CDR2 FQGNSA. This CDR3 is 13 amino acids long. The CDR3 reads CASSILSGPEQYF. For the CDR3, the DNA is TGTGCCAGCAGCATTCTTTCGGGGCCCGAGCAGTACTTC.